This T cell receptor (beta chain) was profiled in a study of blood T cell repertoires in COVID-19. Generated by immunoSEQ multiplex PCR, the TCRdb table keeps only in-frame clones and is missing some. The top ten hold about 5.7% of the sample, which has fewer than 80,000 clones, 86% seen once. Germline loops: CDR1 LNHDA, CDR2 SQIVND (reference sequence). The CDR3 loop spans 14 amino acids. Trimming shortened V by 0 bases and J by 7 bases, and 12 bases separated the two germline ends. The chain joins TRBV19 to TRBJ2-5, with D hard to call. This clonotype was sampled from an older man with COVID-19, enrolled during active disease. The sample consisted of peripheral blood. The CDR3 coding sequence is TGTGCCAGTAGTATAGAAGGCCCCTCGGGGACCCAGTACTTC. This gives the protein CASSIEGPSGTQYF.